This T cell receptor beta chain was sequenced for a study of blood T cell repertoires in COVID-19. Study at large: The origin of the acute and convalescent COVID-19 samples was the United States, Italy and Spain. Sample material is recorded as cDNA or gDNA derived from T cells, B-cell-depleted T cells, or PBMCs.

Under the authors' procedure: Estimation of nucleated cell counts was performed using reference gene primer amplification. Sequencing was performed with immunoSEQ multiplex PCR; in TCRdb, only in-frame clones are kept and a portion is missing. V, J and clone size reflect that table, while D and trimming were determined from the DNA. The sample records about 52,000 clones, 82% being singletons. Trimming cost V 5 bases and J 1 base, with 11 bases left between them. The CDR3 has 14 residues. Germline V gives CDR1 LNHDA, CDR2 SQIVND (reference sequence). This clonotype was sampled from an older man with COVID-19, enrolled during active disease. The V and J genes are TRBV19 and TRBJ1-1; D gene uncertain. The sequencing sample was made of peripheral blood. The CDR3 loop is CASSPLPGNTEAFF. The CDR3 DNA sequence: TGTGCCAGTAGTCCCTTGCCAGGGAACACTGAAGCTTTCTTT.